The present T cell receptor beta chain was sequenced within a study of T-cell reconstitution after alpha-beta-depleted transplantation in children. Germline trimming cut 5 bases from V and 8 bases from J; bases unmatched to any gene: 7. The CDR3 consists of 15 residues. Germline V gives CDR1 SNHLY, CDR2 FYNNEI. Unique molecular identifiers were incorporated when the TCRbeta library was constructed. MiXCR was run by TCRdb on the PCR reads, yielding one entry per CDR3 protein. The sample lists around 800,000 distinct CDR3 sequences; less than 20% were seen once. Only a few counts were recorded for this clonotype.

The V call is TRBV2, the J call TRBJ1-4, with 11 bases aligning to TRBD1. The sample here was PBMCs, mostly from graft donor cells, taken 360 days after TCRalphabeta/CD19-depleted stem cell transplant. This clonotype was obtained from a male patient aged 10 to 17 who had a stem cell transplant for acute lymphoblastic leukemia, so the T cells may come from the graft donor. This chain's CDR3 is CASSNAGTGGEKLFF. CDR3 DNA: TGTGCCAGCAGTAACGCCGGGACAGGGGGAGAAAAACTGTTTTTT.